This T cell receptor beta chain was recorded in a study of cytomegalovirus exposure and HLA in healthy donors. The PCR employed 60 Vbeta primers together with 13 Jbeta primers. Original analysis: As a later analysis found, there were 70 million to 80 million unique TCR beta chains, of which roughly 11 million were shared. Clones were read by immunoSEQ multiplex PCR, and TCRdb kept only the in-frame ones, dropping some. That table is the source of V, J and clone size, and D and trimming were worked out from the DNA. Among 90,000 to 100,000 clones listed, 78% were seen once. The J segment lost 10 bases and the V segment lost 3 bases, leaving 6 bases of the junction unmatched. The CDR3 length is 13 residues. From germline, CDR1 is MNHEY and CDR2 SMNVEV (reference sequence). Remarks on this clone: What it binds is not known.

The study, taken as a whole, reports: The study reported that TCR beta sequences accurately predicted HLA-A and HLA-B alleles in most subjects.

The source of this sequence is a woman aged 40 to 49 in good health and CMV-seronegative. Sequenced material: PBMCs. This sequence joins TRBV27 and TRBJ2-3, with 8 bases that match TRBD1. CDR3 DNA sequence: TGTGCCAGCAGTTTGACTCAGGGGGCCTCGCAGTATTTT. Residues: CASSLTQGASQYF.